This T cell receptor beta chain was sequenced for a study of T cells in Graves' hyperthyroidism and ophthalmopathy. This clonotype was recorded many times. Its antigen remains unidentified. V gave up 1 base and J gave up 6 bases, with 3 bases separating them. CDR1 and CDR2 (germline): KGHSH, LQKENI. This CDR3 region has 12 residues. The PBMCs studied were ones that came from approximately 9.9 ml fresh peripheral blood. Study-level findings and limits: Ophthalmopathy stood apart from stable hyperthyroidism in a 13 V-J model.

The TCR beta CDR3 regions underwent amplification using RNA transcripts as the source. With the HTBI primer set, the TCR CDR3 went through a first round of RT-PCR. TCRdb reprocessed the multiplex PCR reads via MiXCR and lists one record per CDR3 protein. This sample yields fewer than 900,000 distinct CDR3 sequences, of which around 17% are seen a single time; roughly 8% belongs to the top ten. The J gene is TRBJ2-2, the V gene TRBV18; no clear D. Sequencing was performed on blood. The receptor comes from a man between 18 and 35 years old with Graves' hyperthyroidism. The CDR3 DNA is TGTGCCAGCTCACCACTCTCCGGGGAGCTGTTTTTT. Its protein product is CASSPLSGELFF.